This TCR beta chain was retrieved from a study of control samples from healthy donors and cancer patients. Data came from immunoSEQ multiplex PCR; TCRdb stores just in-frame clones and leaves some out. The table includes fewer than 85,000 clones, 91% detected once. V was shortened by 2 bases and J by 4 bases, with 17 bases between the two germline ends. The CDR3 extends over 16 amino acids. Per the germline V gene, CDR1 is SEHNR and CDR2 is FQNEAQ (reference sequence). The clonotype comes from a man aged 30 to 39 in good health. This chain uses TRBV7-9 with TRBJ2-5; D may be TRBD1 (6 bases). Sequencing input: blood. CDR3 bases: TGTGCCAGCAGCTTACTAGGGACAACTGGATCAGAGACCCAGTACTTC. This encodes CASSLLGTTGSETQYF.